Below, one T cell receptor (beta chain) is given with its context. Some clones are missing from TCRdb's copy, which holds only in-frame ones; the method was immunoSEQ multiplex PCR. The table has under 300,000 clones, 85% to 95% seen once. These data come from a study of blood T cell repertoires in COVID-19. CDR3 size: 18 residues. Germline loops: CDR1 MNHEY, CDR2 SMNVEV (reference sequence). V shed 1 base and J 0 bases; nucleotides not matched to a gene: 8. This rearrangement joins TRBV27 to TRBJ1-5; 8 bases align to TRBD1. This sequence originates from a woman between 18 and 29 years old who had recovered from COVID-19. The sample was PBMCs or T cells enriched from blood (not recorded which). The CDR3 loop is CASSLWGTGSDSNQPQHF. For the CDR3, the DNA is TGTGCCAGCAGTTTATGGGGGACAGGATCCGATAGCAATCAGCCCCAGCATTTT.